This TCR beta chain was identified in a study of T cells after yellow fever vaccination. This CDR3 comprises 13 residues. Germline CDR1 is SEHNR and CDR2 is FQNEAQ (reference sequence). Between the trimmed V and J ends, which lost 5 bases and 6 bases, there was a span of 11 bases. Each CDR3 protein gets one entry after TCRdb re-called the 5' RACE reads with MiXCR. Here the sample spans a few hundred thousand distinct CDR3 sequences, roughly 8.4% being singletons. The chain links TRBV7-9 to TRBJ2-4; D call uncertain. The sample was PBMCs, taken 45 days after the first yellow fever vaccination. The receptor comes from a man aged 18 to 35 who received the YFV17D yellow fever vaccine. The CDR3 DNA is TGTGCCAGCAGCCGATCGGGCCGAAACATTCAGTACTTC. Translated: CASSRSGRNIQYF.